The 22 T cell receptor beta chains below were found in one sample sequenced in a study of CD8+ T cells in alopecia areata. Extraction of RNA preceded its reverse transcription into cDNA, which served as the sequencing template. Profiling relied on immunoSEQ multiplex PCR, and the TCRdb table lists in-frame clones only, not all of them. The table has about 200,000 clones, around 50% seen once. Sequencing was carried out using CD8+ T cells sorted from blood. All receptors come from a human donor in good health.

The chain couples TRBV2 to TRBJ2-3; D is undetermined. V was pared by 4 bases and J by 3 bases, with 14 bases between. The length of the CDR3 is 15 residues. Germline CDR1 SNHLY, CDR2 FYNNEI. The CDR3 DNA is TGTGCCAGCAGTGGGACGCCCGAGGTAACAGATACGCAGTATTTT. This sequence encodes CASSGTPEVTDTQYF.

This chain links TRBV5-6 with TRBJ1-1; 7 bases fit TRBD1. V trimming: 4 bases; J trimming: 3 bases; junction bases outside the gene matches: 6. CDR3 length equals 14 residues. The germline gives CDR1 SGHDT, CDR2 YYEEEE. The CDR3 protein is CASSRARGDTEAFF. The CDR3 coding sequence is TGTGCCAGCAGCCGAGCCAGGGGGGACACTGAAGCTTTCTTT. The whole variable domain, filled in from reference TRBV5-6 and TRBJ1-1, reads DAGVTQSPTHLIKTRGQQVTLRCSPKSGHDTVSWYQQALGQGPQFIFQYYEEEERQRGNFPDRFSGHQFPNYSSELNVNALLLGDSALYLCASSRARGDTEAFFGQGTRLTVV.

This clone was recorded only once. The rearrangement joins TRBV29-1 to TRBJ1-2, with D uncertain. Trimming removed 4 bases at V and 7 bases at J, with 13 bases between. Germline V CDR1 and CDR2: SQVTM, ANQGSEA. There are 12 residues in the CDR3. This chain's CDR3 is CSVAMNNGGYTF. DNA for the CDR3: TGCAGCGTTGCGATGAACAACGGTGGCTACACCTTC.

Only a few counts were recorded for this clone. The rearrangement links TRBV9 to TRBJ1-2; 10 bases are shared with TRBD1. V lost 4 bases to trimming and J lost 7 bases; unmatched junction nucleotides: 10. Germline assignment: CDR1 SGDLS and CDR2 YYNGEE. This CDR3 has 15 residues. The CDR3 DNA sequence: TGTGCCAGCAGCCCTTGGGACAGGGGAGTAGGTGGCTACACCTTC. Amino acids: CASSPWDRGVGGYTF. Looking up the rest from reference TRBV9 and TRBJ1-2 gives the full variable domain: DSGVTQTPKHLITATGQRVTLRCSPRSGDLSVYWYQQSLDQGLQFLIQYYNGEERAKGNILERFSAQQFPDLHSELNLSSLELGDSALYFCASSPWDRGVGGYTFGSGTRLTVV.

This sequence joins TRBV10-2 and TRBJ2-5; 9 bases are a match to TRBD2. CDR1 WSHSY and CDR2 SAAADI come from the germline V gene. The CDR3 is 15 amino acids. V lost 2 bases to trimming and J lost 5 bases; unmatched junction nucleotides: 6. CDR3: CASSEPSGVQETQYF. CDR3 sequence (DNA): TGCGCCAGCAGTGAGCCTAGCGGGGTCCAGGAGACCCAGTACTTC.

The CDR3 sequence is CASSLGVNTEAFF. The CDR3 coding sequence is TGTGCCAGCAGCTTGGGAGTGAACACTGAAGCTTTCTTT. The V gene is TRBV5-4, the J gene TRBJ1-1; D ambiguous. Germline V gene data show CDR1 as SGHNT and CDR2 as YYREEE (reference sequence). Deletions cut 0 bases from V and 0 bases from J, with 3 bases between. The CDR3 is 13 amino acids.

The V and J genes are TRBV13 and TRBJ1-1; TRBD1 might be the D (6 bases). Trimming removed 1 base at V and 11 bases at J, with 14 bases between. Germline V gene sequence: CDR1 PRHDT, CDR2 FYEKMQ (reference sequence). CDR3 size: 13 residues. CDR3 protein: CASSLAGADSAFF. As DNA, the CDR3 is TGTGCCAGCAGCTTAGCGGGGGCCGACAGCGCTTTCTTT.

There are a few counts of this clone. V is TRBV6-6 and J is TRBJ2-2; no clear D. The CDR3 has 13 amino acids. Germline values: CDR1 MNHNY, CDR2 SVGAGI (reference sequence). V lost 6 bases to trimming and J lost 4 bases, with 9 bases between them. CDR3 sequence reads: CASSPLVTGELFF. The CDR3 region has the DNA TGTGCCAGCAGCCCCTTAGTCACCGGGGAGCTGTTTTTT.

This clone was counted a single time. Here the CDR3 reads CASSYPGQQETQYF. DNA for the CDR3: TGTGCCAGCAGCTACCCGGGACAGCAAGAGACCCAGTACTTC. This chain joins TRBV7-9 and TRBJ2-5, with TRBD1 identical over 7 bases. V lost 4 bases, J lost 2 bases, and 4 bases stayed unmatched. The CDR3 has 14 amino acids. In germline, CDR1 is SEHNR, CDR2 FQNEAQ (reference sequence).

The CDR3 spells CSGIFDPGQGYEQYF. DNA of the CDR3: TGCAGCGGAATTTTCGACCCGGGACAGGGCTACGAGCAGTACTTC. The rearrangement joins TRBV29-1 to TRBJ2-7; 9 nucleotides agree with TRBD1. Germline V gene lookup returns CDR1 SQVTM and CDR2 ANQGSEA. J lost 3 bases, V lost 7 bases, and 13 bases had no gene match. CDR3 length equals 15 residues.

The gene calls are TRBV28 and TRBJ2-5; 8 bases fit TRBD1. The ends lost 4 bases at V and 1 base at J; junction bases unmatched: 5. The CDR3 runs 15 residues. Germline loops: CDR1 MDHEN, CDR2 SYDVKM. CDR3 sequence: CASSYTTGGQETQYF. CDR3 nucleotide sequence: TGTGCCAGCAGTTATACAACAGGGGGCCAAGAGACCCAGTACTTC.

Comments on this clone: The sample has other DNA sequences that encode this CDR3 too. This sequence joins TRBV29-1 and TRBJ1-1, with TRBD1 as a possible D gene (5 bases). V shed 7 bases and J shed 6 bases, with 9 bases lying between them. In germline, CDR1 is SQVTM, CDR2 ANQGSEA. CDR3 length equals 10 residues. DNA of the CDR3: TGCAGCGGGAGAGGGGCTGAAGCTTTCTTT. This sequence encodes CSGRGAEAFF.

This sequence joins TRBV9 and TRBJ2-7; 7 nucleotides match TRBD1. Germline CDR1 is SGDLS and CDR2 is YYNGEE. Trimming took 0 bases from V and 0 from J; bases not matched to a gene: 6. The CDR3 contains 16 residues. The CDR3 region is CASSVGGTASSYEQYF. CDR3 DNA sequence: TGTGCCAGCAGCGTAGGGGGGACAGCTAGCTCCTACGAGCAGTACTTC.

The rearrangement links TRBV7-9 to TRBJ2-2, with 7 bases that match TRBD1. V trimming: 5 bases; J trimming: 4 bases; junction bases outside the gene matches: 7. In germline, CDR1 is SEHNR, CDR2 FQNEAQ (reference sequence). CDR3 length: 15 residues. In nucleotides, the CDR3 is TGTGCCAGCAGCCTACGACAGGGCGCCACCGGGGAGCTGTTTTTT. It encodes CASSLRQGATGELFF. The full variable domain, with the rest looked up from reference TRBV7-9 and TRBJ2-2, is DTGVSQNPRHKITKRGQNVTFRCDPISEHNRLYWYRQTLGQGPEFLTYFQNEAQLEKSRLLSDRFSAERPKGSFSTLEIQRTEQGDSAMYLCASSLRQGATGELFFGEGSRLTVL.

The V call is TRBV7-9, the J call TRBJ1-2; D remains ambiguous. CDR3 length equals 13 residues. Per the germline V gene, CDR1 is SEHNR and CDR2 is FQNEAQ (reference sequence). The ends were cut back, 0 bases at V and 1 base at J, with 3 bases in the middle. As DNA, the CDR3 is TGTGCCAGCAGCTTAGCAGATAACTATGGCTACACCTTC. The encoded protein is CASSLADNYGYTF.

V gene TRBV29-1 combines with J gene TRBJ2-5, with 7 nucleotides matching TRBD1. From germline, CDR1 is SQVTM and CDR2 ANQGSEA. The CDR3 runs to 15 residues. The V gene end was trimmed by 6 bases and the J gene end by 2 bases; junction bases not matched to a gene: 12. The CDR3 bases are TGCAGCGTGAGTTCTAGACAGGGTGCGCAAGAGACCCAGTACTTC. As protein: CSVSSRQGAQETQYF.

The J gene is TRBJ2-3, the V gene TRBV29-1; D is possibly TRBD1 (5 bases). Trimming left V 5 bases short and J 0 bases short, with 9 bases between. Germline V gene sequence: CDR1 SQVTM, CDR2 ANQGSEA. CDR3 length equals 13 residues. CDR3 nucleotide sequence: TGCAGCGTTTTTCCAGGGAGCACAGATACGCAGTATTTT. Protein product: CSVFPGSTDTQYF.

V gene TRBV4-1 combines with J gene TRBJ2-1, with 14 positions matching TRBD2. Per the germline V gene, CDR1 is MGHRA and CDR2 is YSYEKL. With V trimmed by 5 bases and J by 8 bases, 11 bases remained unmatched. CDR3 length equals 17 residues. The CDR3 sequence is CASSGLGLAGGTHEQFF. CDR3 nucleotides: TGCGCCAGCAGCGGGTTAGGACTAGCGGGGGGCACCCATGAGCAGTTCTTC.

The chain carries TRBV27 and TRBJ2-7; 10 nucleotides match TRBD2. The CDR3 consists of 15 residues. Losses at the gene ends were 8 bases for V and 0 bases for J; bases not matched to a gene: 7. CDR1 is MNHEY, CDR2 SMNVEV, per germline (reference sequence). As DNA, the CDR3 is TGTGCCAGCGCGTTGGGACTAGCGTCCTCCTACGAGCAGTACTTC. Its protein is CASALGLASSYEQYF.

V gene TRBV2 combines with J gene TRBJ2-7, with D tentatively TRBD2 (6 bases). The CDR3 loop spans 13 amino acids. CDR1 and CDR2 (germline): SNHLY, FYNNEI. Trimming stripped 4 bases from V and 1 base from J, with 8 bases between. The CDR3 DNA follows: TGTGCCAGCAGTGCTGGGGGGTCCTACGAGCAGTACTTC. It yields the protein CASSAGGSYEQYF.

This sequence joins TRBV4-2 and TRBJ1-1; D is possibly TRBD1 (5 bases). Between the trimmed V and J ends, which lost 5 bases and 6 bases, there was a span of 13 bases. The CDR3 runs 13 residues. Germline lookup yields CDR1 LGHNA and CDR2 YNFKEQ. The CDR3: CASSLSGGAEAFF. The CDR3 DNA is TGTGCCAGCAGCTTGTCAGGAGGGGCTGAAGCTTTCTTT.

In its sample, this clone was seen once. The V gene is TRBV7-9, the J gene TRBJ1-6; no firm D call. The CDR3 length is 12 residues. CDR1 SEHNR and CDR2 FQNEAQ come from the germline V gene (reference sequence). Trimming removed 0 bases at V and 9 bases at J, with 3 bases between. CDR3 sequence (DNA): TGTGCCAGCAGCTTAGCGGGTTCACCCCTCCACTTT. Its translation: CASSLAGSPLHF.